A single sample is the source of the 32 T cell receptor beta chains below, sequenced in a study of spatial heterogeneity in lung cancer. Noted time point: sample taken at primary tumor resection. Study conclusions and caveats: Tumoral mutation counts were tracked by counts of expanded intratumoral alpha and beta TCRs.

The antigens of these receptors remain unknown. Each CDR3 protein is one row after TCRdb ran MiXCR on the 5' RACE reads. The sample has 9,500 or so distinct CDR3 sequences, over 11% seen once; the top ten hold 13% to 15%. Sequencing used lung tumor tissue, obtained at surgery. These TCRs come from a male donor with early-stage non-small cell lung cancer.

This clonotype was found many times. This chain uses TRBV25-1 with TRBJ2-6, with 12 bases fitting TRBD1. This CDR3 region has 17 residues. Trimming removed 4 bases from V and 4 bases from J; junction bases left unmatched: 5. Germline CDR1 and CDR2: MGHDK and SYGVNS. CDR3: CASSGWDRGRGANVLTF. CDR3 in DNA: TGTGCCAGCAGTGGCTGGGACAGGGGGCGCGGGGCCAACGTCCTGACTTTC.

The sample holds many counts of this clonotype. This chain connects TRBV2 to TRBJ2-7; perhaps TRBD1 as D (7 bases). Germline V lookup: CDR1 SNHLY, CDR2 FYNNEI. V lost 8 bases and J 5 bases, leaving 16 bases between the germline ends. The CDR3 is 13 residues long. The CDR3 nucleotides read TGTGCCAGCGAGCCCCAGGGGGGAGACGAGCAGTACTTC. Its translation is CASEPQGGDEQYF.

This clonotype has only one observation. The J gene is TRBJ2-1, the V gene TRBV20-1; 8 nucleotides align to TRBD2. Germline V gene data show CDR1 as DFQATT and CDR2 as SNEGSKA (reference sequence). V shed 0 bases, J shed 15 bases, and the junction held 16 bases outside the gene matches. The CDR3 is 15 residues long. The CDR3 bases are TGCAGTGCTAGAGATCTTAGCGGGACGACCCCCTTCGGGTTCTTC. Encoded protein: CSARDLSGTTPFGFF.

This clonotype was observed once. The chain joins TRBV3-1 to TRBJ2-5; D is ambiguous. Germline loops: CDR1 LGHDT, CDR2 YNNKEL (reference sequence). Trimming took off 0 bases at V and 1 base at J, with 9 bases between the two ends. The CDR3 loop spans 15 amino acids. Here the CDR3 reads CASSQDSASQETQYF. CDR3 nucleotides: TGTGCCAGCAGCCAAGATTCGGCTAGCCAAGAGACCCAGTACTTC.

At least ten counts were recorded for this clonotype. V gene TRBV6-6 combines with J gene TRBJ1-1; D unclear. The V and J ends lost 2 bases and 0 bases respectively, with 1 base between them. The germline V gene encodes CDR1 MNHNY and CDR2 SVGAGI (reference sequence). The CDR3 is made up of 12 amino acids. CDR3 sequence (DNA): TGTGCCAGCAGTTACGTGAACACTGAAGCTTTCTTT. This sequence encodes CASSYVNTEAFF.

This clonotype was observed many times. This chain uses TRBV2 with TRBJ2-2, with 8 nucleotides matching TRBD2. Trimming took 6 bases from V and 5 from J; bases not matched to a gene: 11. The germline gives CDR1 SNHLY, CDR2 FYNNEI. The CDR3 loop spans 16 amino acids. For the CDR3, the DNA is TGTGCCAGCAGGGACAACTTAGCGGGATTGACCGGGGAGCTGTTTTTT. It translates to CASRDNLAGLTGELFF.

This clonotype was seen at least ten times. The CDR3 DNA follows: TGTGCCAGCAGCCAGGACAGGTTGAGCTCCTACGAGCAGTACTTC. This gives the protein CASSQDRLSSYEQYF. The chain joins TRBV11-3 to TRBJ2-7, with TRBD1 matching 7 bases. The CDR3 covers 15 residues. Trimming at V came to 5 bases and at J to 0 bases, leaving 7 bases not matched to a gene. Per the germline V gene, CDR1 is SGHNT and CDR2 is YENEEA.

In its sample, this clonotype was seen once. The chain is built from TRBV29-1 and TRBJ2-3; 8 bases align to TRBD1. The CDR3 is 15 residues long. Germline loops: CDR1 SQVTM, CDR2 ANQGSEA. The V segment lost 0 bases and the J segment 2 bases; nucleotides outside the gene matches: 4. In DNA form, the CDR3 reads TGCAGCGTTGAAGATGGGACAGGAGACACAGATACGCAGTATTTT. This encodes CSVEDGTGDTDTQYF.

The sample holds many counts of this clonotype. The chain links TRBV27 to TRBJ1-6, with D unclear. Trimming cost V 5 bases and J 8 bases, with 10 bases left between them. Per the germline V gene, CDR1 is MNHEY and CDR2 is SMNVEV (reference sequence). The CDR3 extends over 13 amino acids. The CDR3 sequence: CASSLQSDSPLHF. Here the CDR3 DNA reads TGTGCCAGCAGTCTACAGTCGGATTCACCCCTCCACTTT.

This clonotype was picked up many times. The V call is TRBV2, the J call TRBJ2-7; 10 bases match TRBD2. Per the germline V gene, CDR1 is SNHLY and CDR2 is FYNNEI. With 7 bases clipped from V and 2 bases from J, the junction kept 8 bases outside the gene matches. CDR3 size: 15 residues. CDR3 nucleotide sequence: TGTGCCAGCAAGGCTAGTAGCGGGGGGACCTACGAGCAGTACTTC. Amino acid sequence: CASKASSGGTYEQYF.

This clonotype was picked up many times. V and J are TRBV3-1 and TRBJ2-7, with 9 bases that match TRBD2. Germline V CDR1 and CDR2: LGHDT, YNNKEL (reference sequence). The CDR3 runs 15 residues. The V gene end was trimmed by 4 bases and the J gene end by 7 bases; junction bases not matched to a gene: 11. The CDR3 sequence is CASSPIAGAPGEQYF. CDR3 in DNA: TGTGCCAGCAGCCCGATAGCGGGAGCCCCCGGGGAGCAGTACTTC.

This clonotype was picked up many times. The rearrangement links TRBV5-1 to TRBJ2-1; D remains unclear. Germline CDR1 SGHRS, CDR2 YFSETQ. V gave up 3 bases and J gave up 6 bases, with 7 bases separating them. This CDR3 is built from 12 residues. This CDR3 reads CASSSEANEQFF. For the CDR3, the DNA is TGCGCCAGCAGCTCGGAAGCCAATGAGCAGTTCTTC.

This clonotype was counted at least ten times. The chain couples TRBV10-3 to TRBJ2-7, with D possibly matching TRBD1 (5 bases). This CDR3 is 14 amino acids long. The germline CDR1 and CDR2 sequences are ENHRY and SYGVKD. The V end lost 5 bases, the J end lost 1 base, and 12 bases lay between the germline ends. Here the CDR3 reads CAISLGRESYEQYF. In DNA, the CDR3 is TGTGCCATCAGTCTGGGCAGGGAATCCTACGAGCAGTACTTC.

This clonotype is labeled as medium-sized. V is TRBV20-1 and J is TRBJ2-3, with D unclear. The CDR3 is made up of 12 amino acids. Germline V lookup: CDR1 DFQATT, CDR2 SNEGSKA (reference sequence). Trimming shortened V by 4 bases and J by 4 bases, and 9 bases separated the two germline ends. CDR3 sequence (DNA): TGCAGTGCTACCCTAAGCGCAGATACGCAGTATTTT. Residues: CSATLSADTQYF.

This clonotype occurred many times. This chain connects TRBV28 to TRBJ1-2; maybe TRBD1 (6 bases). The germline V gene encodes CDR1 MDHEN and CDR2 SYDVKM. This CDR3 is built from 15 residues. V was pared by 6 bases and J by 1 base, with 15 bases between. CDR3 residues: CASRPGQNINYGYTF. The DNA of the CDR3 is TGTGCCAGCAGACCCGGACAGAATATTAACTATGGCTACACCTTC.

The sample holds many counts of this clonotype. The V gene is TRBV7-3, the J gene TRBJ2-1; 10 bases are shared with TRBD1. This CDR3 is built from 15 residues. Losses at the gene ends were 1 base for V and 5 bases for J; bases not matched to a gene: 2. Germline CDR1 reads SGHTA; CDR2 reads FQGTGA. CDR3 region: CASSLKTGGNNEQFF. As DNA, the CDR3 is TGTGCCAGCAGCTTAAAGACAGGGGGCAACAATGAGCAGTTCTTC.

The chain is built from TRBV6-6 and TRBJ2-5; a weak D match, TRBD2 (6 bases). With 0 bases removed from V and 3 bases from J, the gap between germline ends came to 11 bases. This CDR3 region has 15 residues. In germline, CDR1 is MNHNY, CDR2 SVGAGI (reference sequence). The CDR3 loop reads CASSYSWGGEETQYF. The CDR3 DNA reads as TGTGCCAGCAGTTACTCGTGGGGAGGTGAAGAGACCCAGTACTTC.

Sample share makes this clonotype large. The chain is built from TRBV2 and TRBJ2-1, with D unresolved. Trimming removed 1 base from V and 8 bases from J, with 12 bases in between. The CDR3 is 14 amino acids. Germline V lookup: CDR1 SNHLY, CDR2 FYNNEI. The CDR3 DNA reads TGTGCCAGCAGTGAAGATGCCATAAGTTATGAGCAGTTCTTC. This translates into CASSEDAISYEQFF.

In regard to this clonotype: A much larger clone lies one base from this, so it may be a read error. This chain connects TRBV7-9 to TRBJ1-2; D possibly corresponds to TRBD1 (6 bases). The germline V and J ends were trimmed by 5 bases and 8 bases, with 15 bases remaining between them. The CDR3 has 13 amino acids. The V gene's germline CDR1 is SEHNR and CDR2 FQNEAQ (reference sequence). DNA for the CDR3: TGTGCCAGCAGCCTACAGGGTAGTGGCGGCTACACCTTC. This gives the protein CASSLQGSGGYTF.

The chain combines TRBV27 with TRBJ2-3; 8 bases are shared with TRBD1. Germline V gene data show CDR1 as MNHEY and CDR2 as SMNVEV (reference sequence). CDR3 length equals 15 residues. Trimming took 7 bases from V and 3 from J; bases not matched to a gene: 9. CDR3 amino acids: CASTTGQGRTDTQYF. DNA of the CDR3: TGTGCCAGCACTACCGGACAGGGTCGGACAGATACGCAGTATTTT.

Relative to its sample, this clonotype is medium-sized. The V gene is TRBV27, the J gene TRBJ1-6; 12 nucleotides agree with TRBD1. Germline V CDR1 and CDR2: MNHEY, SMNVEV (reference sequence). V lost 6 bases to trimming and J lost 10 bases; unmatched junction nucleotides: 4. The CDR3 loop spans 14 amino acids. The CDR3 DNA is TGTGCCAGCAGGACCGGGACAGGGGGCTCACCCCTCCACTTT. It is translated as CASRTGTGGSPLHF.

This clonotype was recorded at least ten times. The chain couples TRBV7-9 to TRBJ2-1; 8 bases map to TRBD2. The CDR3 totals 16 residues. V shed 5 bases and J 6 bases; nucleotides not matched to a gene: 12. Germline V gene sequence: CDR1 SEHNR, CDR2 FQNEAQ (reference sequence). The CDR3 DNA follows: TGTGCCAGCAGCCCGCGAGCGGGAGCCGACCTCAATGAGCAGTTCTTC. Protein sequence: CASSPRAGADLNEQFF.

This clonotype came up many times. The chain has TRBV11-1 and TRBJ2-7, with a tentative D call TRBD2 (5 bases). The ends were cut back, 3 bases at V and 1 base at J, with 10 bases in the middle. Germline V CDR1 and CDR2: SGHAT, FQDESV (reference sequence). This CDR3 comprises 14 residues. The CDR3 region is CASSLIAGSYEQYF. The CDR3 DNA reads as TGTGCCAGCAGCTTGATCGCGGGTTCCTACGAGCAGTACTTC.

Many counts were recorded for this clonotype. The chain couples TRBV7-2 to TRBJ2-5, with 9 bases that match TRBD2. CDR1 is SGHTA and CDR2 is FQGNSA in the germline V gene. Trimming removed 2 bases from V and 4 bases from J; junction bases left unmatched: 8. CDR3 size: 16 residues. The chain's CDR3 is CASSLRSGRVGETQYF. The CDR3 nucleotides are TGTGCCAGCAGCTTACGTAGCGGGAGAGTAGGAGAGACCCAGTACTTC.

Many counts were recorded for this clonotype. The V call is TRBV4-1, the J call TRBJ2-1; TRBD2 is a possible D gene (6 bases). Germline CDR1 reads MGHRA; CDR2 reads YSYEKL. Trimming took off 1 base at V and 9 bases at J, with 19 bases between the two ends. CDR3 length equals 16 residues. CDR3: CASSQGRGVSLPEQFF. The CDR3 DNA is TGCGCCAGCAGCCAAGGTCGCGGGGTATCTCTACCTGAGCAGTTCTTC.

The rearrangement joins TRBV28 to TRBJ2-7; 9 bases map to TRBD2. Germline V lookup: CDR1 MDHEN, CDR2 SYDVKM. The CDR3 sequence is 16 residues long. Trimming at V came to 3 bases and at J to 3 bases, leaving 9 bases not matched to a gene. The DNA of the CDR3 is TGTGCCAGCAGTTTCGGGCGGGAGGGTCCGAGCTACGAGCAGTACTTC. Translated, it gives CASSFGREGPSYEQYF.

This clonotype was seen many times. The chain uses TRBV2 and TRBJ1-2; D remains unclear. Deletions cut 5 bases from V and 0 bases from J, with 13 bases between. The CDR3 spans 15 residues. Germline V lookup: CDR1 SNHLY, CDR2 FYNNEI. This chain's CDR3 is CASSNSWEANYGYTF. For the CDR3, the DNA is TGTGCCAGCAGTAACTCGTGGGAGGCTAACTATGGCTACACCTTC.

This clonotype showed up many times. The gene calls are TRBV27 and TRBJ2-7, with D hard to call. CDR1 and CDR2 (germline): MNHEY, SMNVEV (reference sequence). V was clipped by 6 bases and J by 0 bases, with 21 bases between them. The CDR3 is 17 amino acids. In DNA form, the CDR3 reads TGTGCCAGCAGCCAGAAAACTCTAGTATCGAGCTCCTACGAGCAGTACTTC. Translating it yields CASSQKTLVSSSYEQYF.

Ten or more counts support this clonotype. V gene TRBV30 combines with J gene TRBJ2-3; D not certain. CDR3 length: 14 residues. Germline values: CDR1 GTSNPN, CDR2 SVGIG (reference sequence). The V gene lost 3 bases and the J gene lost 4 bases, with 14 bases spanning the gap. CDR3 sequence: CAWREVLPPDTQYF. DNA of the CDR3: TGTGCCTGGAGAGAGGTTTTGCCCCCAGATACGCAGTATTTT.

By its share, this clonotype is medium-sized. The rearrangement links TRBV20-1 to TRBJ2-2, with a weak D call TRBD2 (5 bases). The germline V and J ends were trimmed by 6 bases and 4 bases, with 15 bases remaining between them. The germline V gene has CDR1 DFQATT and CDR2 SNEGSKA (reference sequence). This CDR3 region has 14 residues. The CDR3 loop is CSAHGGASTGELFF. The CDR3 nucleotides read TGCAGTGCCCACGGAGGCGCGAGCACCGGGGAGCTGTTTTTT.

This clonotype appeared many times. The chain employs TRBV5-6 and TRBJ2-2, with a tentative D call TRBD2 (5 bases). The germline V gene has CDR1 SGHDT and CDR2 YYEEEE. Trimming cost V 0 bases and J 6 bases, with 12 bases left between them. CDR3 length: 15 residues. The CDR3 sequence: CASSLVLGSPGELFF. In DNA form, the CDR3 reads TGTGCCAGCAGCTTGGTATTGGGGAGTCCCGGGGAGCTGTTTTTT.

Relative to its sample, this clonotype is medium-sized. The gene calls are TRBV5-1 and TRBJ2-7; a possible D gene is TRBD2 (6 bases). Trimming pared 3 bases from V and 6 bases from J, leaving 10 bases between. Germline CDR1 and CDR2: SGHRS and YFSETQ. The CDR3 totals 12 residues. CDR3 sequence reads: CASSWGGTEQYF. Written as DNA, the CDR3 is TGCGCCAGCAGCTGGGGCGGGACCGAGCAGTACTTC.